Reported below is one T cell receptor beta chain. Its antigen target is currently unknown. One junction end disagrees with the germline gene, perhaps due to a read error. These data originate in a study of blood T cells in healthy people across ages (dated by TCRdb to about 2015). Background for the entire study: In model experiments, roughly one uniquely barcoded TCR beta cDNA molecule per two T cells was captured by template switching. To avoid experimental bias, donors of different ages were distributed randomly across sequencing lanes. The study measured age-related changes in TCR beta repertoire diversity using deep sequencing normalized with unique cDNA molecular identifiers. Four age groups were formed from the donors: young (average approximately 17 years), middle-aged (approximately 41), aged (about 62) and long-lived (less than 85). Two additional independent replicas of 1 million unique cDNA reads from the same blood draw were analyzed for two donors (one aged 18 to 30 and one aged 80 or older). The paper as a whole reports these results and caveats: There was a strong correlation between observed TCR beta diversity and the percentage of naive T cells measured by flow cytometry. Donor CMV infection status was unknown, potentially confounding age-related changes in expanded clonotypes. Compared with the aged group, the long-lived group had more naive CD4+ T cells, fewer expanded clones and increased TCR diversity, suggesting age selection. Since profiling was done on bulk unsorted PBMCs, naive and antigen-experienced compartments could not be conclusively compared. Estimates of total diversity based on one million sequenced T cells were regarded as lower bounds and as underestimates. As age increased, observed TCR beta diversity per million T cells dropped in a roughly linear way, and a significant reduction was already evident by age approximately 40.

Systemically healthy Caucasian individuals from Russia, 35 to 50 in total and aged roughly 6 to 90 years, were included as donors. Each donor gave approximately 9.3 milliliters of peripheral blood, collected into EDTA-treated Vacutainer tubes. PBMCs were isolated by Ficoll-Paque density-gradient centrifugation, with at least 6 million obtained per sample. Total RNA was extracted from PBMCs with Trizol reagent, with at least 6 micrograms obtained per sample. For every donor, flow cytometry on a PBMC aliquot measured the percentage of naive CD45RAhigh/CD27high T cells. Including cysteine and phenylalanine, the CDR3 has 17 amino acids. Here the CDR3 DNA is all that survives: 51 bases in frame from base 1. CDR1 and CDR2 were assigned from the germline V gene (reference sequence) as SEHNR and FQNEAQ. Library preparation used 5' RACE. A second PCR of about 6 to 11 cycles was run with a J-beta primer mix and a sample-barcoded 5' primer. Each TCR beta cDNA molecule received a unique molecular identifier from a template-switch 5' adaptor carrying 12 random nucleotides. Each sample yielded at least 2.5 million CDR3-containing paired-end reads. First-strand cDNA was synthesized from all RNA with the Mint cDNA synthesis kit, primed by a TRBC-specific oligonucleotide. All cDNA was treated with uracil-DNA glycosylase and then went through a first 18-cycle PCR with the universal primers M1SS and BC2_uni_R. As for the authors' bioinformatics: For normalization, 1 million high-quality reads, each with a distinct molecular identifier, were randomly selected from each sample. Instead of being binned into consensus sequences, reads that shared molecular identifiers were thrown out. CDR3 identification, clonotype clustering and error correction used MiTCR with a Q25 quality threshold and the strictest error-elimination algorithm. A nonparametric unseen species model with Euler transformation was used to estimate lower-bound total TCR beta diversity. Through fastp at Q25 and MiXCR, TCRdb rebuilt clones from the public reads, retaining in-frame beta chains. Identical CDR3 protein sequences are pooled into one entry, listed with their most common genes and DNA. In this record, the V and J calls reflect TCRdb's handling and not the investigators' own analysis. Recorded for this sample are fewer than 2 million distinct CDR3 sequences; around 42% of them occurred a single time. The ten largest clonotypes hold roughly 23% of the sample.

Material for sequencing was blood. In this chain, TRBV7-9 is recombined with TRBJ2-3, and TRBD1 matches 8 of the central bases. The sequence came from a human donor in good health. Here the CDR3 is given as CACSSRDRLKVTDTQYF. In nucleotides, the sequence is TGTGCCTGCAGCTCAAGGGACAGGCTTAAGGTTACAGATACGCAGTATTTT.